This entry concerns a single T cell receptor beta chain. Antigen: not known. The sample is drawn from a study of T cell responses to AZD1222 COVID-19 vaccine. Regarding the study as a whole: It was only after the peak T cell response that any repertoires were sampled.

V lost 5 bases, J lost 4 bases, and 6 bases stayed unmatched. The CDR3 length is 16 residues. Germline CDR1 reads KGHSH; CDR2 reads LQKENI. Data came from immunoSEQ multiplex PCR; TCRdb stores just in-frame clones and leaves some out. In the table there are about 130,000 clones, over 85% of which are singletons. The study pooled second doses at about 4 or about 12 weeks. Here the sequenced sample was peripheral blood, taken 28 days after the second AZD1222 dose. The chain carries TRBV18 and TRBJ2-6; TRBD1 aligns across 9 bases. This TCR derives from an adult who received the AZD1222 COVID-19 vaccine. The CDR3 DNA reads TGTGCCAGCTCATTTGACAGGGGGTCCGGGGCCAACGTCCTGACTTTC. Translated: CASSFDRGSGANVLTF.